The source of this T cell receptor (beta chain) is a study of blood T cell repertoires in COVID-19 (dated by TCRdb to 2020 to 2021). Looking at the study overall: Collaborator samples came from the United States, Italy and Spain and covered acute and convalescent phases of COVID-19. The prospective study material was composed of cDNA or gDNA derived from T cells, B-cell-depleted T cells, or PBMCs. Deeply sampled blood TCRbeta repertoires from subjects exposed to, actively infected with, or recovered from COVID-19 were included in the dataset. The repertoires were released in a freely available public database intended as a resource for research on the immune response to SARS-CoV-2. Samples were obtained from the ongoing ImmuneRACE study (first 160 participants) and from over 1,000 subjects provided by 6 global collaborators. Nearly every sample came with metadata listing a de-identified subject ID, COVID-19 status, age in years and sex. HLA class I and class II types, where available, came from metadata supplied by the sample provider rather than from assay-based typing.

CDR1 SGHRS and CDR2 YFSETQ were looked up in the germline V gene. The CDR3 covers 18 residues, taking in both the cysteine and the phenylalanine. The only DNA kept is the CDR3, 54 bases in frame from the first base. Ends trimmed: V by 4 bases, J by 5 bases; bases unmatched to a gene: 12. General findings and caveats noted by the study authors: Clinical and demographic metadata were provided uncurated, with the amount varying by source and participant.

At one collaborating source in Seattle, patients were enrolled during active infection and were followed longitudinally through the course of disease. The collaborating institutions used their own protocols to collect whole blood in K2EDTA tubes. For TCRbeta analysis, collaborator samples were shipped as frozen whole blood, as isolated PBMCs, or as DNA extracted from either sample type. TCRbeta CDR3 regions were amplified from genomic DNA by means of the immunoSEQ Assay, a bias-controlled multiplex PCR. The paper's data handling went like this. Within the assay, amplification of reference gene primers was used to estimate how many nucleated cells each sample contained. To quantify the absolute abundance of each unique TCRbeta CDR3 rearrangement, sequence reads were collapsed and filtered. For each sample, productive Simpson clonality was calculated as the square root of Simpson's diversity index over productive rearrangements. Here the immuneACCESS table is served through TCRdb, limited to in-frame sequences with V and J called. Missing clones are a known gap in these copies; in checked studies unresolved V genes cover under half, and the rest lacks a known reason. Clonal size and the V and J genes are those of that table, whereas D and trimming came from the DNA. Counted in this sample were 250,000 to 300,000 clones; around nine tenths of them appeared once. The top ten clonotypes cover 10% of the sample.

On this clone itself: Its antigen specificity is not known. No base quality information exists; no much larger clone differs at one position.

This clonotype was sampled from a woman in her 70s with COVID-19, enrolled during active disease. The material sequenced was peripheral blood. Recombination linked TRBV5-1 to TRBJ2-5; a stretch of 15 junction bases matches TRBD2. The CDR3 region has the sequence CASSIKPRGLAGGETQYF. In nucleotides, the sequence is TGCGCCAGCAGCATAAAACCGAGGGGACTAGCGGGAGGCGAGACCCAGTACTTC.